This TCR beta chain was captured in a study of blood T cell repertoires in COVID-19 (dated by TCRdb to 2018 to 2021). A note on the overall study: Samples from collaborators originated in the United States, Italy and Spain and spanned both the acute and convalescent phases of COVID-19. The material from the prospective study consisted of cDNA or gDNA derived from T cells, B-cell-depleted T cells, or PBMCs. The dataset comprised deeply sampled blood TCRbeta repertoires from subjects exposed to, actively infected with, or recovered from COVID-19. The repertoires were made available in a free public database intended to serve as a resource for research on the immune response to SARS-CoV-2. The samples were drawn from the first 160 participants of the ongoing ImmuneRACE study and from 1,254 subjects provided by 6 global collaborators. Sample metadata almost always included a de-identified subject ID, COVID-19 status, age in years and sex. Where available, HLA class I and class II types were obtained from metadata supplied by the sample provider rather than from assay-based typing. Overall results and qualifications from the work: How much clinical and demographic metadata was included differed by source and by participant, and the metadata was provided uncurated.

Whole blood was collected in K2EDTA tubes by collaborating institutions according to the institutions' own protocols. For TCRbeta analysis, collaborators shipped samples as frozen whole blood, isolated PBMCs, or DNA extracted from either of those sample types. TCRbeta CDR3 regions were amplified from genomic DNA using the immunoSEQ Assay, a bias-controlled multiplex PCR. Regarding the original processing steps: Within the assay, amplification of reference gene primers was used to estimate how many nucleated cells each sample contained. Sequence reads were collapsed and filtered to measure the absolute abundance of every unique TCRbeta CDR3 rearrangement. For each sample, productive Simpson clonality was calculated as the square root of Simpson's diversity index across productive rearrangements. The clones in this table, taken by TCRdb from immuneACCESS, are in-frame only. Not every clone is retained; where verified, under half of the shortfall comes from an unresolved V gene, and the cause of the rest is unknown. V and J calls and clone size follow that table, whereas D and trimming were derived from the DNA. This sample is represented by 110,000 or so clones; roughly 89% of them were singletons. Clones ranked in the top ten supply about 19% of the sample.

Per the germline V gene, SGHTA is the CDR1 and FQGNSA is the CDR2. The cysteine opens and the phenylalanine closes a CDR3 of 15 amino acids. Here the CDR3 DNA is all that survives: 45 bases in frame from base 1. From V the trimming removes 5 bases and from J it removes 4 bases, while the gene matches leave 7 bases of the junction unaccounted for. Note on this clone: The clone's antigen remains unknown. The sample holds no much larger clone one base away, and base qualities are not on file.

This receptor was identified in a human donor with acute or convalescent COVID-19. The donor label of this sample is uncertain. The rearranged segments are TRBV7-2 and TRBJ1-1, and 10 junctional nucleotides match TRBD1. The sequenced sample consisted of peripheral blood. The CDR3 in this case is CASSPLGQGITEAFF. The DNA sequence is given as TGTGCCAGCAGCCCCTTGGGACAGGGGATCACTGAAGCTTTCTTT.